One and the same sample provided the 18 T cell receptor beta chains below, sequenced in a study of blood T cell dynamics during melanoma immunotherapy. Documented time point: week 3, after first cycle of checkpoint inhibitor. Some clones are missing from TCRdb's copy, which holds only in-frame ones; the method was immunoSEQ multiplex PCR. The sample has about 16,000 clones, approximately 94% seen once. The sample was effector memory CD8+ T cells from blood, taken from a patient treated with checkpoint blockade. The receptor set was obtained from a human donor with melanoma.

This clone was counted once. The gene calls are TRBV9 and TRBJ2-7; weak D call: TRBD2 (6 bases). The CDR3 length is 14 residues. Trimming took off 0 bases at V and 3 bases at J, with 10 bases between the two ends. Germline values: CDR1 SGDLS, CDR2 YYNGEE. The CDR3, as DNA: TGTGCCAGCAGCGTAGATGGTAGCGGCTACGAGCAGTACTTC. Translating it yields CASSVDGSGYEQYF.

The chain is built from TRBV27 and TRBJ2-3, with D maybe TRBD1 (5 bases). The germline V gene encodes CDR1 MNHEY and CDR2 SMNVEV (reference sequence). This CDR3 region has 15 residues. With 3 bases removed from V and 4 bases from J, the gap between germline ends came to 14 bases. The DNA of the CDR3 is TGTGCCAGCAGTTTTTTGGGGCTTGACGCAGATACGCAGTATTTT. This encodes CASSFLGLDADTQYF.

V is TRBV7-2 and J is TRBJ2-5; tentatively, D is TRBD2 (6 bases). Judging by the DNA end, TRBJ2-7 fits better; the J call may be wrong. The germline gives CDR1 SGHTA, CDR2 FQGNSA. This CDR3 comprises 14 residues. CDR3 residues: CASSLYGRGYEQYF. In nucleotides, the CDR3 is TGTGCCAGCAGCTTATACGGGAGAGGCTACGAGCAGTACTTC.

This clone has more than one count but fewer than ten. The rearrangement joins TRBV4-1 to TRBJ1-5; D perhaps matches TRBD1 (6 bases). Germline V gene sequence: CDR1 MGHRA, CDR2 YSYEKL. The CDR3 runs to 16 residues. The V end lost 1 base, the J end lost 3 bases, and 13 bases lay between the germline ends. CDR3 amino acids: CASSQAYRASNQPQHF. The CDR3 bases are TGCGCCAGCAGCCAAGCGTACAGGGCGTCCAATCAGCCCCAGCATTTT.

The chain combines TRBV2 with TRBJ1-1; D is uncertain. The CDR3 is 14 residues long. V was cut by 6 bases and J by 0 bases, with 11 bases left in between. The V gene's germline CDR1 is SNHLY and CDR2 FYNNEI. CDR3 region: CASRAGVLNTEAFF. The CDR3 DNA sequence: TGTGCCAGCAGGGCCGGGGTTTTGAACACTGAAGCTTTCTTT.

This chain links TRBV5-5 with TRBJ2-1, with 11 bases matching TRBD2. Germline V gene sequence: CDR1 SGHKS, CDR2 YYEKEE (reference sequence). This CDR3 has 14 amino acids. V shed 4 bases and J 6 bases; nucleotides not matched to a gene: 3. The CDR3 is CASSLGLAGNEQFF. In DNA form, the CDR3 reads TGTGCCAGCAGCCTAGGACTAGCGGGCAATGAGCAGTTCTTC.

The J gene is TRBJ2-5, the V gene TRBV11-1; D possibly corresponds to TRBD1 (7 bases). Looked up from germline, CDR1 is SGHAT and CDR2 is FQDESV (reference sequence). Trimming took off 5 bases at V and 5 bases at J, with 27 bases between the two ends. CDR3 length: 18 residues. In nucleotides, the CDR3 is TGTGCCAGCAGCGCGGGACAGCGAATCCAGGGCATCAAGGAGACCCAGTACTTC. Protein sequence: CASSAGQRIQGIKETQYF.

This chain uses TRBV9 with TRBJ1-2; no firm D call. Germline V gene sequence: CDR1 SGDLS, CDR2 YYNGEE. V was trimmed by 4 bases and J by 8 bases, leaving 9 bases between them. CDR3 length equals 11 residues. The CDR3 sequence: CASSSREGYTF. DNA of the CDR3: TGTGCCAGCAGCTCAAGGGAGGGCTACACCTTC.

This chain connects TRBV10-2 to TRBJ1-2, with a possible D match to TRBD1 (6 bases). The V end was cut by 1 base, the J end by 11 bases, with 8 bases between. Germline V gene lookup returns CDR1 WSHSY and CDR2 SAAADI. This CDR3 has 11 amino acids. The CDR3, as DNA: TGCGCCAGCAGTGAGTGGGACACTTACACCTTC. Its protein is CASSEWDTYTF.

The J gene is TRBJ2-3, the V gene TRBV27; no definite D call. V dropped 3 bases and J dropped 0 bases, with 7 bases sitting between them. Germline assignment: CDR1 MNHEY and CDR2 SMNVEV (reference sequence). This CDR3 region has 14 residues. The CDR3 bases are TGTGCCAGCAGTTTTGTCGGGAGCACAGATACGCAGTATTTT. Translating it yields CASSFVGSTDTQYF.

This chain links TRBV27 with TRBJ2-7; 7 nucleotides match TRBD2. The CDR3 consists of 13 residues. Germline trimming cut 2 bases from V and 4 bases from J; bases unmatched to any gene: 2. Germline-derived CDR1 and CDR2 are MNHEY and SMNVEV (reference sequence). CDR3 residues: CASSLEAGYEQYF. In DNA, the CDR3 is TGTGCCAGCAGTTTAGAAGCGGGGTACGAGCAGTACTTC.

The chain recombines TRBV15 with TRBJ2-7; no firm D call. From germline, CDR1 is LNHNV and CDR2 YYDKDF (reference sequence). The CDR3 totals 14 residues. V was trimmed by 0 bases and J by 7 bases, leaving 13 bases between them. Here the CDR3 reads CATSRDRLLFEQYF. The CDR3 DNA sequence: TGTGCCACCAGCAGAGATAGACTCCTCTTTGAGCAGTACTTC.

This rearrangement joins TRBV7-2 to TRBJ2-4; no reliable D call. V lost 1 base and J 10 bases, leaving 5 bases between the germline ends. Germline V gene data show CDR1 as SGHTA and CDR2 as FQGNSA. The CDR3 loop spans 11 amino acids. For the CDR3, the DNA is TGTGCCAGCAGCTTAGGCCTAATTCAGTACTTC. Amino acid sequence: CASSLGLIQYF.

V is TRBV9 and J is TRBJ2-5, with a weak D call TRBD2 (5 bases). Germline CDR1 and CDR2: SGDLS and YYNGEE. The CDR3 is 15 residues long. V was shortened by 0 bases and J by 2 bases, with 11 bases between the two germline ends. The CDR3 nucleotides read TGTGCCAGCAGCGTAGATCCCGGGAATCAAGAGACCCAGTACTTC. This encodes CASSVDPGNQETQYF.

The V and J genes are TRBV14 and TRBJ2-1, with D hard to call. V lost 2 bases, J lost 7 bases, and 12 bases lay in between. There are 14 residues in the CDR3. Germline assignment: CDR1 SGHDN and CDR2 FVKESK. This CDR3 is CASSQPTPGNEQFF. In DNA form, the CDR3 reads TGTGCCAGCAGCCAACCCACACCAGGTAATGAGCAGTTCTTC.

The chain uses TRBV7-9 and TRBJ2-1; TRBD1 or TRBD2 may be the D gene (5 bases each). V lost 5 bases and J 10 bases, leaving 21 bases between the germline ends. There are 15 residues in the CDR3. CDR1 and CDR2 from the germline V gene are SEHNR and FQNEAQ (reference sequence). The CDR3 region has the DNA TGTGCCAGCAGCGATCGGGAAAAAGGGGAACTAGAGCAGTTCTTC. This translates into CASSDREKGELEQFF.

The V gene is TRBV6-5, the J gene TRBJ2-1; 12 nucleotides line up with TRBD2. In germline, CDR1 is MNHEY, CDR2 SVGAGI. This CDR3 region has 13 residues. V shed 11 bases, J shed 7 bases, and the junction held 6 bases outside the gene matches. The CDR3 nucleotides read TGTGCCTGTCGACTAGCGGGAGTAAATGAGCAGTTCTTC. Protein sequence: CACRLAGVNEQFF.

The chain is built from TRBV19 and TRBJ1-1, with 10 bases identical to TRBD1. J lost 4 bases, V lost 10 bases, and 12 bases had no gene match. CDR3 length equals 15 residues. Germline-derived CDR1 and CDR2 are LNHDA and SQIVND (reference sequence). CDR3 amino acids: CATSHLRDRGTEAFF. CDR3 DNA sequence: TGTGCCACCTCACACCTCCGGGACAGGGGCACTGAAGCTTTCTTT. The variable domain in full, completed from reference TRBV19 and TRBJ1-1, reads DGGITQSPKYLFRKEGQNVTLSCEQNLNHDAMYWYRQDPGQGLRLIYYSQIVNDFQKGDIAEGYSVSREKKESFPLTVTSAQKNPTAFYLCATSHLRDRGTEAFFGQGTRLTVV.